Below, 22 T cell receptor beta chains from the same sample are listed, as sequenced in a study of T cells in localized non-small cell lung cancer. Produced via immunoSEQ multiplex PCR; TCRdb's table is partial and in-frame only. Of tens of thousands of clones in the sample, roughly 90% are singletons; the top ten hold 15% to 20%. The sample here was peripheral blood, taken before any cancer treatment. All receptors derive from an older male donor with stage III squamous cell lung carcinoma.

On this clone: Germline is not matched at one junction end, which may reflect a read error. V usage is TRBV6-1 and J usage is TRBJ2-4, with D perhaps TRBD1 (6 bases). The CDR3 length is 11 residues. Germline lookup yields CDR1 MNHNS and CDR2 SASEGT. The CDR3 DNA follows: TGTGCCAGCAGATTTACAGGGTTCTTGGACTTC. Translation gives CASRFTGFLDF.

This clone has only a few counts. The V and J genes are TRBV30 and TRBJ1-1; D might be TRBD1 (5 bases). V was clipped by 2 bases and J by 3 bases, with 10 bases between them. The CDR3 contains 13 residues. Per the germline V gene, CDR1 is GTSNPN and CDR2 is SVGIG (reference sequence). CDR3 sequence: CAWSTQGDTEAFF. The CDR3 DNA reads TGTGCCTGGAGTACCCAGGGTGACACTGAAGCTTTCTTT.

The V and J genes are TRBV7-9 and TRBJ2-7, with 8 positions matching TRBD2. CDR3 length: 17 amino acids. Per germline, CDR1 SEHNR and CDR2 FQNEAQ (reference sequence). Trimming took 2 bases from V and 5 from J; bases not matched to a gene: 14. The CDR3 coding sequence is TGTGCCAGCAGCTTAAAGCTAGCGGGTAGGTCGGGAAACGAGCAGTACTTC. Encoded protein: CASSLKLAGRSGNEQYF.

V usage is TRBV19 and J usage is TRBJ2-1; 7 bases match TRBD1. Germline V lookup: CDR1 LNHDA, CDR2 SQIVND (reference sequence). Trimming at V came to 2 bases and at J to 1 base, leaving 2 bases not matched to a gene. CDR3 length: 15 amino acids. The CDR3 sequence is CASSITGESYNEQFF. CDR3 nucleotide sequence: TGTGCCAGTAGTATAACAGGGGAGTCCTACAATGAGCAGTTCTTC.

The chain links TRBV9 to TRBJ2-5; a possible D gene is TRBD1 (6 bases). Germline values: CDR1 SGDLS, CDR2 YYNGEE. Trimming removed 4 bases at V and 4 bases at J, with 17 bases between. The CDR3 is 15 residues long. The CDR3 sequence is CASSPHRAETETQYF. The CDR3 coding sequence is TGTGCCAGCAGCCCACACAGGGCTGAGACAGAGACCCAGTACTTC.

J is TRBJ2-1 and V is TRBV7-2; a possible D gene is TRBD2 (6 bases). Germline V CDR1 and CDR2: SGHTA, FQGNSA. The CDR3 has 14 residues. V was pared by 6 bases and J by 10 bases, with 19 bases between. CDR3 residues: CASRERRDLKEQFF. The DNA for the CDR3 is TGTGCCAGCAGGGAAAGGAGGGACTTGAAAGAGCAGTTCTTC.

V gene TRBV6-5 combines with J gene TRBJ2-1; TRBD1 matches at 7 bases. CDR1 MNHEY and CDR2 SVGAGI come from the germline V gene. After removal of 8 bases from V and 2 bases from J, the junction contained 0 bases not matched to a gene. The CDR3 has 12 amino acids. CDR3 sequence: CASGTAYNEQFF. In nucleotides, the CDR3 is TGTGCCAGCGGGACAGCCTACAATGAGCAGTTCTTC.

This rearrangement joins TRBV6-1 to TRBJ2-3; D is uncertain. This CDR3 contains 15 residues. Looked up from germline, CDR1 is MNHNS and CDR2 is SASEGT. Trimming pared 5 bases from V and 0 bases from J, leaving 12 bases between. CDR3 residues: CASSTLAGSTDTQYF. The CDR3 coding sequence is TGTGCCAGCAGTACGCTGGCAGGTAGCACAGATACGCAGTATTTT.

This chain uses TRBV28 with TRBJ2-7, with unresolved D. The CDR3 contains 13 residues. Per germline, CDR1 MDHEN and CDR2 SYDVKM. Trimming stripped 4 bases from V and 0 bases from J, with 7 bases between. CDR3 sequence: CASSSPGSYEQYF. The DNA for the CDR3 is TGTGCCAGCAGTTCCCCAGGCTCCTACGAGCAGTACTTC.

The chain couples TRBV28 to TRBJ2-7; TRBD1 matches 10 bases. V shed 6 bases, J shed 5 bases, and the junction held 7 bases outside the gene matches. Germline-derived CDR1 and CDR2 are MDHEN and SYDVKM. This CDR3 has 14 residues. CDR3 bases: TGTGCCAGCAGGTCCGGGACAGGGGCCGACGAGCAGTACTTC. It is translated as CASRSGTGADEQYF.

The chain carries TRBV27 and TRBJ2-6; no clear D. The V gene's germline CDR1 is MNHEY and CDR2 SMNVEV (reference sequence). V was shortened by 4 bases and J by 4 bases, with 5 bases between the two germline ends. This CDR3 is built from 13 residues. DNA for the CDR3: TGTGCCAGCAGTTACCCCGGGGCCAACGTCCTGACTTTC. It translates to CASSYPGANVLTF.

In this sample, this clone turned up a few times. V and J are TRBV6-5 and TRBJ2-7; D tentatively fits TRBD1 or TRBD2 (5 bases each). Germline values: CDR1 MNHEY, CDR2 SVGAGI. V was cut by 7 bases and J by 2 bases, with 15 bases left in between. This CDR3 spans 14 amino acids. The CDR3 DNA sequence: TGTGCCAGCATCGACCGGGACGGAGCCTACGAGCAGTACTTC. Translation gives CASIDRDGAYEQYF.

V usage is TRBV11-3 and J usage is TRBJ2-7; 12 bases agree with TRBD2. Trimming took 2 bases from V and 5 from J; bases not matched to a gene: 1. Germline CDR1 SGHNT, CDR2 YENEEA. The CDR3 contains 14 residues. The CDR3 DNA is TGTGCCAGCAGCTTACCTAGCGGGAGGGACGAGCAGTACTTC. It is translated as CASSLPSGRDEQYF.

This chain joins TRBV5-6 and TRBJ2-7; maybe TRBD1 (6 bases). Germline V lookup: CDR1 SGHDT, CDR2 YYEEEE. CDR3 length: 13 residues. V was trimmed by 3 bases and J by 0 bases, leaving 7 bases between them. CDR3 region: CASSSDSSYEQYF. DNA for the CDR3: TGTGCCAGCAGCTCGGACAGCTCCTACGAGCAGTACTTC. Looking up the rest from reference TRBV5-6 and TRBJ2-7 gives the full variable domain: DAGVTQSPTHLIKTRGQQVTLRCSPKSGHDTVSWYQQALGQGPQFIFQYYEEEERQRGNFPDRFSGHQFPNYSSELNVNALLLGDSALYLCASSSDSSYEQYFGPGTRLTVT.

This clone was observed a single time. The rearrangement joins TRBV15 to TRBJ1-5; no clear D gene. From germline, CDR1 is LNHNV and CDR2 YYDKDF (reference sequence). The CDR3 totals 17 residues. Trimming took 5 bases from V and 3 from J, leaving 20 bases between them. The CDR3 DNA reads TGTGCCACCAGCTCCCCGTTTGGAACAGCATCCAATCAGCCCCAGCATTTT. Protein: CATSSPFGTASNQPQHF. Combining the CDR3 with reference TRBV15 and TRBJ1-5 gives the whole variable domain DAMVIQNPRYQVTQFGKPVTLSCSQTLNHNVMYWYQQKSSQAPKLLFHYYDKDFNNEADTPDNFQSRRPNTSFCFLDIRSPGLGDTAMYLCATSSPFGTASNQPQHFGDGTRLSIL.

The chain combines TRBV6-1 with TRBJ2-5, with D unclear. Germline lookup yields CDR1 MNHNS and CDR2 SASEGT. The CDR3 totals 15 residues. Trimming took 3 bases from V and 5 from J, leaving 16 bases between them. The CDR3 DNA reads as TGTGCCAGCAGTGACAGGAGCTTCCCTCGGGAGACCCAGTACTTC. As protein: CASSDRSFPRETQYF.

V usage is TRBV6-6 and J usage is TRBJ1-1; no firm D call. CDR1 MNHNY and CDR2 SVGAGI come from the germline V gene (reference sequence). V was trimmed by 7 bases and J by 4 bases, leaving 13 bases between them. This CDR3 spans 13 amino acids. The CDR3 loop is CASIRSERTEAFF. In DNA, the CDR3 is TGTGCCAGCATACGGTCGGAGCGCACTGAAGCTTTCTTT.

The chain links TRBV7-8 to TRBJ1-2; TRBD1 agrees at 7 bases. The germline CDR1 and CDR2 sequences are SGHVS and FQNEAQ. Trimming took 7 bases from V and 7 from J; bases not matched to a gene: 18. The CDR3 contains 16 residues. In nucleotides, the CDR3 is TGTGCCAGCATCCTACTGAATCCCGGGACAGTCGGTGGCTACACCTTC. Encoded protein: CASILLNPGTVGGYTF.

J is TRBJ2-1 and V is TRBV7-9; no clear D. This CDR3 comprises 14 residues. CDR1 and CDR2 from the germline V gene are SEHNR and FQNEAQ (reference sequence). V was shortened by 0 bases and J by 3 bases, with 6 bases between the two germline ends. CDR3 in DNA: TGTGCCAGCAGCTTAGCCGGCGTCTACAATGAGCAGTTCTTC. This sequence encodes CASSLAGVYNEQFF.

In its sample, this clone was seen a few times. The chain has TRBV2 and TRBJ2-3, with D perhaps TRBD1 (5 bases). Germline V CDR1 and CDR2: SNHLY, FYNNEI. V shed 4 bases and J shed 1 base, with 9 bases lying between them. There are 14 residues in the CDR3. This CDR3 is CASSVKTGTDTQYF. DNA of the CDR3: TGTGCCAGCAGTGTAAAGACAGGCACAGATACGCAGTATTTT.

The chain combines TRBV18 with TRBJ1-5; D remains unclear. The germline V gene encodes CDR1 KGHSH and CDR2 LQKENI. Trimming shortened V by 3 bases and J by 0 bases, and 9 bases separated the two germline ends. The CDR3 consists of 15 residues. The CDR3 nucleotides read TGTGCCAGCTCACCTGAAACCTATAGCAATCAGCCCCAGCATTTT. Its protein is CASSPETYSNQPQHF.

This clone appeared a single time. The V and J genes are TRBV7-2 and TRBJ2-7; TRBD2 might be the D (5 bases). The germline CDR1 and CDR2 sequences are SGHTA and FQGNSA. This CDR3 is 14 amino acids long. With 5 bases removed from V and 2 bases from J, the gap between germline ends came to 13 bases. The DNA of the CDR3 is TGTGCCAGCAGCCGGGGAACGGCAACCTACGAGCAGTACTTC. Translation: CASSRGTATYEQYF.